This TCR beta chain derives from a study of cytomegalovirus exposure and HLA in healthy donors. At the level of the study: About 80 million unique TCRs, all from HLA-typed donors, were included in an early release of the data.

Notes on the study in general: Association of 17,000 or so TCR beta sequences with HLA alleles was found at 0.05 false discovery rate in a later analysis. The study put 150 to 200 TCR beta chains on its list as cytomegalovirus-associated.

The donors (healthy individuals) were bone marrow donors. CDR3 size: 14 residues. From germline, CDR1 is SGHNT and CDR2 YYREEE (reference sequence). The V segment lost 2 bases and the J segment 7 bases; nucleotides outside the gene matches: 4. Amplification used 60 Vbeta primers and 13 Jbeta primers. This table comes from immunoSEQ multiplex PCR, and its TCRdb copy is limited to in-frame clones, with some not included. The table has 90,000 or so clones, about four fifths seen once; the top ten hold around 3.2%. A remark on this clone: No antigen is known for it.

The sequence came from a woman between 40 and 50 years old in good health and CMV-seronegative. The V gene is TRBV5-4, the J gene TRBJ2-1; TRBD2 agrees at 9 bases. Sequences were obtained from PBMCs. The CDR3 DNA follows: TGTGCCAGCAGCTTTAGCGGGAGTGGGAATGAGCAGTTCTTC. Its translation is CASSFSGSGNEQFF.